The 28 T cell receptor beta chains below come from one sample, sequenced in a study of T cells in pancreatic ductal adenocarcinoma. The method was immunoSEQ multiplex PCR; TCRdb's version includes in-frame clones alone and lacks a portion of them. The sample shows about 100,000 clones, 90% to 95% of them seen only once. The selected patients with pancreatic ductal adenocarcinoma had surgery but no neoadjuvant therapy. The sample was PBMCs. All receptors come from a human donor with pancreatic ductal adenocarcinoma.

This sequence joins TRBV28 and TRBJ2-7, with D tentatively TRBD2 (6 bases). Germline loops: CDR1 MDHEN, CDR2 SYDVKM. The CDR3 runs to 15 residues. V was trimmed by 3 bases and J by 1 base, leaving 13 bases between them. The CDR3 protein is CASSFASDRSYEQYF. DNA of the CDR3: TGTGCCAGCAGTTTTGCTAGCGATCGATCCTACGAGCAGTACTTC.

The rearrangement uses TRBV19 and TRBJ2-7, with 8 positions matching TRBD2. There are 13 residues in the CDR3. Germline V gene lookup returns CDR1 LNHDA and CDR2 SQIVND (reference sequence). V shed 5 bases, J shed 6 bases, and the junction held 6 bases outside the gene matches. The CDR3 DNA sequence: TGTGCCAGTAGTTCGGGGGGGGGTAGCGAGCAGTACTTC. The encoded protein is CASSSGGGSEQYF.

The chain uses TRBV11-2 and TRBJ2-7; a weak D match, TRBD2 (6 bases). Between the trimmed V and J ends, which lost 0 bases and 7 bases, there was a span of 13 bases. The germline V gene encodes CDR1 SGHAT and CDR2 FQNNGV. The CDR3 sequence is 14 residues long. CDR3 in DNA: TGTGCCAGCAGCTTAGATCCGTCTAGCGATGAGCAGTACTTC. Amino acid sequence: CASSLDPSSDEQYF.

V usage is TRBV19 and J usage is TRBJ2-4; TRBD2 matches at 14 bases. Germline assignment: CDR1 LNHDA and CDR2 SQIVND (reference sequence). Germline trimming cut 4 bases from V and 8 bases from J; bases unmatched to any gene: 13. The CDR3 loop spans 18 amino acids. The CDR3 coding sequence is TGTGCCAGTAGTACTCTTTTAGGACTAGCGGGAGGAAAGGACATTCAGTACTTC. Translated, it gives CASSTLLGLAGGKDIQYF.

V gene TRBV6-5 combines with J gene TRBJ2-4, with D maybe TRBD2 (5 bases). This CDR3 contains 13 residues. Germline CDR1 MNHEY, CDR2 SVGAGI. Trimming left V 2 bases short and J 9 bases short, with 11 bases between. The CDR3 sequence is CASSYGREGIQYF. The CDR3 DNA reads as TGTGCCAGCAGTTACGGGCGAGAGGGCATTCAGTACTTC.

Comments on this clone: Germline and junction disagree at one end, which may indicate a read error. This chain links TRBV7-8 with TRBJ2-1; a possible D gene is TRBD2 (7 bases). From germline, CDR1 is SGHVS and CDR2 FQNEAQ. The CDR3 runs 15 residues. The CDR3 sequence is CASSPMGGAYKEQFF. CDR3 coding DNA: TGTGCCAGCAGCCCCATGGGGGGGGCTTACAAGGAGCAGTTCTTC.

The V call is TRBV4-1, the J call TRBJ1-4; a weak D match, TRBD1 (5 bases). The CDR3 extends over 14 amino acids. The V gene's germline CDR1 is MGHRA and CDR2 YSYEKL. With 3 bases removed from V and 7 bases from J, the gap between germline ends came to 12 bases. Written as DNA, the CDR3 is TGCGCCAGCAGCCATGCGGGGGGGGTTGAAAAACTGTTTTTT. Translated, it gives CASSHAGGVEKLFF.

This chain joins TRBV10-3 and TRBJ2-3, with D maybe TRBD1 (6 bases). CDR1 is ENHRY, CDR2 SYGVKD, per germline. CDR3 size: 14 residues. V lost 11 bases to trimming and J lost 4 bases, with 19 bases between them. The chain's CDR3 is CAAALSGVADTQYF. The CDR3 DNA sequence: TGTGCCGCCGCACTCTCAGGGGTGGCAGATACGCAGTATTTT.

DNA of the CDR3: TGCAGCGTCGGGACAGGCTCCGCATCCTACGAGCAGTACTTC. Translating gives CSVGTGSASYEQYF. The chain joins TRBV29-1 to TRBJ2-7, with 8 bases lining up with TRBD1. This CDR3 spans 14 amino acids. Per germline, CDR1 SQVTM and CDR2 ANQGSEA. V trimming: 6 bases; J trimming: 1 base; junction bases outside the gene matches: 8.

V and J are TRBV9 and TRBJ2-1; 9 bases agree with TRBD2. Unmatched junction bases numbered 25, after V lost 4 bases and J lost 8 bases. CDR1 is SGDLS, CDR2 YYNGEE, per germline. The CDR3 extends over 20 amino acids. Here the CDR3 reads CASSYLKWLAGNRPVDEQFF. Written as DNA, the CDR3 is TGTGCCAGCAGCTACCTAAAGTGGCTAGCGGGAAACCGCCCTGTGGATGAGCAGTTCTTC.

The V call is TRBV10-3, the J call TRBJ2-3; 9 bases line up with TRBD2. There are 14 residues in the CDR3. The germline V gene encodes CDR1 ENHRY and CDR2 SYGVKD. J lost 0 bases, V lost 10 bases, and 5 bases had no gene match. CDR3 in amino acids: CASAGGTSTDTQYF. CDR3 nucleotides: TGTGCCAGCGCGGGGGGGACTAGCACAGATACGCAGTATTTT.

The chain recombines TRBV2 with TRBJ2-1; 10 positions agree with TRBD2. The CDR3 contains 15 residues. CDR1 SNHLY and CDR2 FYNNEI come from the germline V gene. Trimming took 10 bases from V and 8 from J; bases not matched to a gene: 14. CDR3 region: CAITPQGAGGHEQFF. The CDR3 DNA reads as TGTGCCATAACTCCACAGGGAGCGGGAGGGCATGAGCAGTTCTTC. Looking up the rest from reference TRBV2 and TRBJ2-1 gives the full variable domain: EPEVTQTPSHQVTQMGQEVILRCVPISNHLYFYWYRQILGQKVEFLVSFYNNEISEKSEIFDDQFSVERPDGSNFTLKIRSTKLEDSAMYFCAITPQGAGGHEQFFGPGTRLTVL.

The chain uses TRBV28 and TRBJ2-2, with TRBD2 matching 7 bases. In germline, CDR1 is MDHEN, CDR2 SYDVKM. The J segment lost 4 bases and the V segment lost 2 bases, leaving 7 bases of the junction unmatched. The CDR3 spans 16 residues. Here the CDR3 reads CASSLPAGVPTGELFF. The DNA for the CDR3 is TGTGCCAGCAGTTTACCGGCGGGAGTACCCACCGGGGAGCTGTTTTTT.

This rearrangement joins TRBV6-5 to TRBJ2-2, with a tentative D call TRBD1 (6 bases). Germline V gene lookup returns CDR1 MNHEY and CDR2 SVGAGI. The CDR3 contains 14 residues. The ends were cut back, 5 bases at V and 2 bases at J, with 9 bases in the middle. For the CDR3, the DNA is TGTGCCAGCAGTAGGACAGTTAACACCGGGGAGCTGTTTTTT. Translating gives CASSRTVNTGELFF.

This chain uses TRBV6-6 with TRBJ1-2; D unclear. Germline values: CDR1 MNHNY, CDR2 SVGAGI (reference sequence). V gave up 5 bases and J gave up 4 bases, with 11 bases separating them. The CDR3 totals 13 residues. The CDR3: CASSQQRAYGYTF. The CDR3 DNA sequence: TGTGCCAGCAGTCAACAGAGAGCCTATGGCTACACCTTC.

The CDR3 spells CASSITGGDTGELFF. The CDR3 region has the DNA TGTGCCAGTAGCATCACAGGAGGGGACACCGGGGAGCTGTTTTTT. The chain links TRBV19 to TRBJ2-2; D is perhaps TRBD2 (6 bases). Trimming took 6 bases from V and 3 from J, leaving 14 bases between them. The CDR3 covers 15 residues. CDR1 and CDR2 (germline): LNHDA, SQIVND (reference sequence).

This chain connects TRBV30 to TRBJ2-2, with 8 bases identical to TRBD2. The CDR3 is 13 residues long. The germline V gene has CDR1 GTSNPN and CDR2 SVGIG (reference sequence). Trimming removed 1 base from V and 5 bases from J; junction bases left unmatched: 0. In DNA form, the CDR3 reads TGTGCCTGGAGTGGCGGGGGGACCGGGGAGCTGTTTTTT. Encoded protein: CAWSGGGTGELFF.

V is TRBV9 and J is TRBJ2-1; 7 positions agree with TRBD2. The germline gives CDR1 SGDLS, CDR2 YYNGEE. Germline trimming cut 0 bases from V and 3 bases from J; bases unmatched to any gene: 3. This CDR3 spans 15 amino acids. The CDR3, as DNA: TGTGCCAGCAGCGTAGTGGGGGGGAACTACAATGAGCAGTTCTTC. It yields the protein CASSVVGGNYNEQFF.

The chain's CDR3 is CASSSSRGYGYTF. CDR3 DNA: TGTGCCAGCAGTTCTTCCAGGGGGTATGGCTACACCTTC. V is TRBV6-5 and J is TRBJ1-2, with 7 bases aligning to TRBD1. Germline CDR1 MNHEY, CDR2 SVGAGI. J gave up 5 bases and V 4 bases, and 4 bases lay outside the gene matches. The CDR3 is 13 residues long.

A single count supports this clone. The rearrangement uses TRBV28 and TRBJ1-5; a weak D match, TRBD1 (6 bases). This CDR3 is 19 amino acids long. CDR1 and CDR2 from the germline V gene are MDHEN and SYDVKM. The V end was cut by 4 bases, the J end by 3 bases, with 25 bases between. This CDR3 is CASSSLIPLTGHVNQPQHF. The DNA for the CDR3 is TGTGCCAGCAGTTCCCTCATCCCCTTGACAGGACACGTCAATCAGCCCCAGCATTTT.

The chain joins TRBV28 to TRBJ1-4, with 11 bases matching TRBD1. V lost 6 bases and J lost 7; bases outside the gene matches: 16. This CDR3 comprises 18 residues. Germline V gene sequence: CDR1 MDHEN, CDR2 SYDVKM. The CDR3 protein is CASRRRLSRTGGGEKLFF. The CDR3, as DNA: TGTGCCAGCAGAAGAAGACTATCCCGGACAGGGGGCGGTGAAAAACTGTTTTTT.

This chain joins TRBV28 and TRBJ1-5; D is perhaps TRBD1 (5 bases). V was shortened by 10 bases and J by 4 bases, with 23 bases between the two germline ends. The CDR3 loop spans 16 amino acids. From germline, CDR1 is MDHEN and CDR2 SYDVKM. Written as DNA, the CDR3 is TGTGCCACCAAAGCTATGACAGAGGTGAAGAATCAGCCCCAGCATTTT. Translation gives CATKAMTEVKNQPQHF.

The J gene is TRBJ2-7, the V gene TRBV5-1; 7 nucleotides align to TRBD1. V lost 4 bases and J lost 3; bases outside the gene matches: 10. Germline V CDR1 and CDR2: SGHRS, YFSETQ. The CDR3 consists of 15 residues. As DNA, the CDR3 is TGCGCCAGCAGCCCCGATTCCGGGACAGACTACGAGCAGTACTTC. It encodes CASSPDSGTDYEQYF. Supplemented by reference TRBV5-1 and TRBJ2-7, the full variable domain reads KAGVTQTPRYLIKTRGQQVTLSCSPISGHRSVSWYQQTPGQGLQFLFEYFSETQRNKGNFPGRFSGRQFSNSRSEMNVSTLELGDSALYLCASSPDSGTDYEQYFGPGTRLTVT.

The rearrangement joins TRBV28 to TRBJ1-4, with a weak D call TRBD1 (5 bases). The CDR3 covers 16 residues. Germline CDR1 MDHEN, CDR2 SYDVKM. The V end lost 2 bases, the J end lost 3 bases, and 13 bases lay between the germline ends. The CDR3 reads CASSLAGLVSNEKLFF. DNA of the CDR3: TGTGCCAGCAGTTTAGCAGGGTTGGTTTCTAATGAAAAACTGTTTTTT.

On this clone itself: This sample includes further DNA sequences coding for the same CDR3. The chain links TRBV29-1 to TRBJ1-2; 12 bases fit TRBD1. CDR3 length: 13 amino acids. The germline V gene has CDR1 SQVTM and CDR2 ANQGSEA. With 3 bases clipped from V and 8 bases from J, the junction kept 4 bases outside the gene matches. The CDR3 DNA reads TGCAGCGTTGAGGGACAGGGGGCGGGCGGCTACACCTTC. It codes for CSVEGQGAGGYTF.

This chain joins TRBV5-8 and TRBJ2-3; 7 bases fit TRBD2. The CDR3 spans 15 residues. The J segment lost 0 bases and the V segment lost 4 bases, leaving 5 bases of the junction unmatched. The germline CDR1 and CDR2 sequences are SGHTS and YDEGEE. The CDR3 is CASSQALASTDTQYF. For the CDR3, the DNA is TGTGCCAGCAGCCAGGCACTAGCGAGCACAGATACGCAGTATTTT.

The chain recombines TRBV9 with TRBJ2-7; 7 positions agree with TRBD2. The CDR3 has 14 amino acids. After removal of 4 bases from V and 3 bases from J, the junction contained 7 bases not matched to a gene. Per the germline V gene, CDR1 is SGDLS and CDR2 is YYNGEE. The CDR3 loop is CASSRSGEGYEQYF. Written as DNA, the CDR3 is TGTGCCAGCAGCCGGTCTGGGGAGGGCTACGAGCAGTACTTC.

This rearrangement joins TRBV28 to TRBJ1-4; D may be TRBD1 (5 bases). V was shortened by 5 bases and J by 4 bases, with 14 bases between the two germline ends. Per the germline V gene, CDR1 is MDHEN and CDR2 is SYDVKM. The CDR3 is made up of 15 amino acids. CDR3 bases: TGTGCCAGCAGTCTTTGGGGCGCGAATAATGAAAAACTGTTTTTT. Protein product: CASSLWGANNEKLFF.